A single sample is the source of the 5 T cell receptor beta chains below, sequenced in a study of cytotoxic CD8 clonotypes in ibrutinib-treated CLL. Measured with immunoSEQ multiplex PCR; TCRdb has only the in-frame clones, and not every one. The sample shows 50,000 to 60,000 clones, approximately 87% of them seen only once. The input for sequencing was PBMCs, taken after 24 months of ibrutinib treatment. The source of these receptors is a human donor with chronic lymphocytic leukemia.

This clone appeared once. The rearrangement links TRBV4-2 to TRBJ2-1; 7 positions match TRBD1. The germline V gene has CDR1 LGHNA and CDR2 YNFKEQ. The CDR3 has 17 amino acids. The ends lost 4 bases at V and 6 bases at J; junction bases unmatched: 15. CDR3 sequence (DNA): TGTGCCAGCAGCCCGGCAGCCGGGACAGTCGCGAGCAATGAGCAGTTCTTC. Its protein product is CASSPAAGTVASNEQFF.

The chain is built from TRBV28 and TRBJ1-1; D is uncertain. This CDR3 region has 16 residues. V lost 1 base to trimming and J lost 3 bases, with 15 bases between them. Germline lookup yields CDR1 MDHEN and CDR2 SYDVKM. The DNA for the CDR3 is TGTGCCAGCAGTTTATCTTCCCGTTTCTGGGACACTGAAGCTTTCTTT. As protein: CASSLSSRFWDTEAFF.

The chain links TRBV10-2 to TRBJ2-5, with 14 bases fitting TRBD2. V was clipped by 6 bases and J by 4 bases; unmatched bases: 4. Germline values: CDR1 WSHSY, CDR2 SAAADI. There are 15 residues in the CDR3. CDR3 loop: CASRKGLAGVETQYF. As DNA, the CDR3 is TGCGCCAGCAGGAAGGGACTAGCGGGAGTAGAGACCCAGTACTTC.

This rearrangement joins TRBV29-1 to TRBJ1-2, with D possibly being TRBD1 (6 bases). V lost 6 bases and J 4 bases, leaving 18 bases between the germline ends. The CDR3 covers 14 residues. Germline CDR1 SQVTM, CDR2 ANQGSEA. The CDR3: CSVDGRVGGYGYTF. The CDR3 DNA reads TGCAGCGTGGACGGCAGGGTAGGGGGCTATGGCTACACCTTC.

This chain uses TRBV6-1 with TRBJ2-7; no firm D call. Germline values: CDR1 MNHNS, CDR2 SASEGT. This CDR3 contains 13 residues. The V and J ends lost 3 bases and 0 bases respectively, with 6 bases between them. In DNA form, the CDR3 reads TGTGCCAGCAGTGAGGCCCGCTCCTACGAGCAGTACTTC. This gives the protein CASSEARSYEQYF.